What follows are 27 T cell receptor beta chains derived from one specimen sequenced in a study of siplizumab effects on memory and regulatory T cells. Produced via immunoSEQ multiplex PCR; TCRdb's table is partial and in-frame only. The table has about 91,000 clones, about 96% seen once. The source material was naive CD4+ T cells sorted from blood. These receptor sequences come from a human donor in good health.

Regarding this clone: This specimen includes other DNA sequences encoding the same CDR3. V gene TRBV4-1 combines with J gene TRBJ1-4; TRBD1 matches 7 bases. In germline, CDR1 is MGHRA, CDR2 YSYEKL. This CDR3 spans 17 amino acids. V shed 0 bases, J shed 4 bases, and the junction held 8 bases outside the gene matches. CDR3 in DNA: TGCGCCAGCAGCCAAGATTTTCCGGGACAGCTTAATGAAAAACTGTTTTTT. It is translated as CASSQDFPGQLNEKLFF.

The CDR3 reads CAISESGGSQETQYF. The CDR3 DNA reads TGTGCCATCAGTGAGTCAGGGGGGAGCCAAGAGACCCAGTACTTC. This chain connects TRBV10-3 to TRBJ2-5; D is perhaps TRBD1 or TRBD2 (6 bases each). CDR3 length: 15 residues. The V gene's germline CDR1 is ENHRY and CDR2 SYGVKD. V was cut by 0 bases and J by 1 base, with 9 bases left in between.

The rearrangement uses TRBV7-9 and TRBJ2-7, with a weak D call TRBD1 (8 bases). The CDR3 length is 16 residues. Per germline, CDR1 SEHNR and CDR2 FQNEAQ (reference sequence). V was pared by 5 bases and J by 1 base, with 18 bases between. Written as DNA, the CDR3 is TGTGCCAGCAGCCCAGGACAGGGACTACCTTCCTACGAGCAGTACTTC. Translation gives CASSPGQGLPSYEQYF.

The V gene is TRBV28, the J gene TRBJ2-1, with 10 bases aligning to TRBD2. The CDR3 loop spans 16 amino acids. The junction had 5 bases not matched to a gene; V was cut back by 2 bases and J by 4 bases. Germline V lookup: CDR1 MDHEN, CDR2 SYDVKM. CDR3 region: CASSLRSSGGYNEQFF. Written as DNA, the CDR3 is TGTGCCAGCAGTTTAAGATCTAGCGGGGGTTACAATGAGCAGTTCTTC.

The V and J genes are TRBV11-2 and TRBJ1-1; TRBD1 aligns across 7 bases. The CDR3 totals 13 residues. V was pared by 7 bases and J by 4 bases, with 6 bases of the junction left unmatched. Germline values: CDR1 SGHAT, CDR2 FQNNGV. CDR3 residues: CASTEQGSTEAFF. The DNA of the CDR3 is TGTGCCAGCACCGAACAGGGGAGCACTGAAGCTTTCTTT.

In its sample, this clone was seen once. The V gene is TRBV28, the J gene TRBJ2-1; perhaps TRBD2 as D (5 bases). Germline loops: CDR1 MDHEN, CDR2 SYDVKM. This CDR3 contains 12 residues. V dropped 7 bases and J dropped 10 bases, with 14 bases sitting between them. CDR3 amino acids: CASTGLPQEQFF. The CDR3 DNA sequence: TGTGCCAGCACCGGACTCCCCCAAGAGCAGTTCTTC.

The chain recombines TRBV6-5 with TRBJ1-4; no firm D call. This CDR3 has 14 residues. The germline V gene has CDR1 MNHEY and CDR2 SVGAGI. Trimming cost V 4 bases and J 0 bases, with 6 bases left between them. This chain's CDR3 is CASSLTTTNEKLFF. DNA of the CDR3: TGTGCCAGCAGTTTGACCACAACTAATGAAAAACTGTTTTTT.

V gene TRBV4-3 combines with J gene TRBJ1-4; D perhaps matches TRBD1 (5 bases). The CDR3 is 16 amino acids. V was trimmed by 0 bases and J by 3 bases, leaving 11 bases between them. Germline loops: CDR1 LGHNA, CDR2 YSLEER. DNA of the CDR3: TGCGCCAGCAGCCAAGACCCGAGGGGCTCTAATGAAAAACTGTTTTTT. Its protein is CASSQDPRGSNEKLFF.

The chain is built from TRBV11-1 and TRBJ2-5; a possible D gene is TRBD2 (6 bases). V was clipped by 5 bases and J by 2 bases, with 12 bases between them. The CDR3 has 14 amino acids. The germline V gene encodes CDR1 SGHAT and CDR2 FQDESV (reference sequence). The CDR3: CASSQEGGQETQYF. Written as DNA, the CDR3 is TGTGCCAGCAGCCAGGAGGGAGGTCAAGAGACCCAGTACTTC.

V usage is TRBV4-1 and J usage is TRBJ1-3, with D unclear. The ends were cut back, 1 base at V and 0 bases at J, with 16 bases in the middle. The CDR3 loop spans 18 amino acids. CDR1 and CDR2 from the germline V gene are MGHRA and YSYEKL. CDR3 in amino acids: CASSQVGTRRSSGNTIYF. The CDR3 bases are TGCGCCAGCAGCCAAGTAGGAACACGCAGATCCTCTGGAAACACCATATATTTT.

The chain is built from TRBV6-5 and TRBJ1-2; D remains ambiguous. In germline, CDR1 is MNHEY, CDR2 SVGAGI. Trimming removed 4 bases from V and 6 bases from J, with 9 bases in between. This CDR3 region has 12 residues. The CDR3 nucleotides are TGTGCCAGCAGTTCCCCCGGGGATGGCTACACCTTC. Translated: CASSSPGDGYTF.

The chain joins TRBV7-9 to TRBJ1-5, with no clear D. This CDR3 region has 17 residues. Germline loops: CDR1 SEHNR, CDR2 FQNEAQ (reference sequence). Deletions cut 1 base from V and 1 base from J, with 14 bases between. The CDR3 loop reads CASSLVGGLGSNQPQHF. CDR3 in DNA: TGTGCCAGCAGCTTAGTTGGTGGACTTGGGAGCAATCAGCCCCAGCATTTT.

V and J are TRBV2 and TRBJ1-6, with D unclear. V lost 2 bases and J lost 14, with 7 bases in between. CDR1 and CDR2 (germline): SNHLY, FYNNEI. This CDR3 comprises 11 residues. CDR3 residues: CASSETPALHF. The CDR3 bases are TGTGCCAGCAGTGAAACGCCGGCCCTCCACTTT. Together with reference TRBV2 and TRBJ1-6, the CDR3 gives the full variable domain: EPEVTQTPSHQVTQMGQEVILRCVPISNHLYFYWYRQILGQKVEFLVSFYNNEISEKSEIFDDQFSVERPDGSNFTLKIRSTKLEDSAMYFCASSETPALHFGNGTRLTVT.

The V and J genes are TRBV19 and TRBJ1-5; D is undetermined. Germline assignment: CDR1 LNHDA and CDR2 SQIVND (reference sequence). This CDR3 contains 13 residues. V gave up 8 bases and J gave up 0 bases, with 8 bases separating them. The CDR3 DNA is TGTGCCAGTGGTCACTTTAGCAATCAGCCCCAGCATTTT. Its translation is CASGHFSNQPQHF.

The chain employs TRBV4-2 and TRBJ2-7; 7 bases agree with TRBD1. The trim removed 1 base at V and 5 bases at J, leaving 11 bases unmatched. This CDR3 has 16 residues. Germline CDR1 and CDR2: LGHNA and YNFKEQ. The CDR3 loop reads CASSQVLGQGDHEQYF. In DNA form, the CDR3 reads TGTGCCAGCAGCCAAGTACTAGGGCAGGGGGACCACGAGCAGTACTTC.

The chain is built from TRBV7-2 and TRBJ2-2, with D perhaps TRBD2 (6 bases). The V end was cut by 3 bases, the J end by 7 bases, with 12 bases between. The CDR3 loop spans 14 amino acids. Germline-derived CDR1 and CDR2 are SGHTA and FQGNSA. As DNA, the CDR3 is TGTGCCAGCAGCTTTCGCGGGGTTGGCGGGGAGCTGTTTTTT. Translation: CASSFRGVGGELFF.

The rearrangement joins TRBV10-1 to TRBJ1-4; D remains ambiguous. Germline lookup yields CDR1 WNHNN and CDR2 SYGVQD (reference sequence). Trimming took 6 bases from V and 8 from J, leaving 19 bases between them. There are 15 residues in the CDR3. DNA of the CDR3: TGCGCCAGCAGGCCCGGACTTTGGCGGATAGAAAAACTGTTTTTT. This gives the protein CASRPGLWRIEKLFF.

J is TRBJ2-3 and V is TRBV19; possible D gene TRBD2, 6 bases. The CDR3 spans 19 residues. Trimming left V 3 bases short and J 2 bases short, with 24 bases between. From germline, CDR1 is LNHDA and CDR2 SQIVND (reference sequence). CDR3 DNA sequence: TGTGCCAGTAGTATGCACAACCTGGGGGTGGGCGGGACCACAGATACGCAGTATTTT. Encoded protein: CASSMHNLGVGGTTDTQYF.

The chain is built from TRBV9 and TRBJ2-1; D possibly uses TRBD1 or TRBD2 (6 bases each). V was pared by 4 bases and J by 2 bases, with 13 bases between. This CDR3 comprises 15 residues. Germline V CDR1 and CDR2: SGDLS, YYNGEE. The CDR3: CASSPQGGPYNEQFF. In nucleotides, the CDR3 is TGTGCCAGCAGCCCCCAAGGGGGGCCCTACAATGAGCAGTTCTTC.

In this sample, this clone turned up once. The chain recombines TRBV6-7 with TRBJ1-5, with 7 bases aligning to TRBD1. Being an ORF, TRBV6-7 has a function that is uncertain. CDR3 length equals 16 residues. J was trimmed by 5 bases and V by 0 bases; bases with no gene match: 7. The CDR3, as DNA: TGTGCCAGCAGTTACTCGACAGGGCCGAAGGATCAGCCCCAGCATTTT. Its translation: CASSYSTGPKDQPQHF.

The V call is TRBV19, the J call TRBJ2-5, with TRBD1 matching over 8 bases. V shed 6 bases and J 2 bases; nucleotides not matched to a gene: 14. The length of the CDR3 is 17 residues. The germline V gene encodes CDR1 LNHDA and CDR2 SQIVND (reference sequence). CDR3 sequence reads: CASSRWGLDRGQETQYF. CDR3 coding DNA: TGTGCCAGTAGCCGATGGGGACTTGACAGGGGACAAGAGACCCAGTACTTC.

The table lists this clone with a count of one. The chain couples TRBV7-8 to TRBJ1-1, with D uncertain. The germline V and J ends were trimmed by 3 bases and 0 bases, with 2 bases remaining between them. Per the germline V gene, CDR1 is SGHVS and CDR2 is FQNEAQ. The CDR3 runs 12 residues. CDR3 protein: CASSLVNTEAFF. The CDR3 DNA is TGTGCCAGCAGCTTGGTGAACACTGAAGCTTTCTTT.

This sequence joins TRBV7-2 and TRBJ1-1, with 8 nucleotides matching TRBD1. The trim removed 5 bases at V and 5 bases at J, leaving 7 bases unmatched. The germline gives CDR1 SGHTA, CDR2 FQGNSA. The length of the CDR3 is 14 residues. In nucleotides, the CDR3 is TGTGCCAGCAGCCAACAGGGGGTAGGGACTGAAGCTTTCTTT. This codes for CASSQQGVGTEAFF.

This chain uses TRBV11-3 with TRBJ2-3; weak D call: TRBD2 (6 bases). V was pared by 5 bases and J by 6 bases, with 9 bases between. CDR3 length: 12 amino acids. CDR1 SGHNT and CDR2 YENEEA come from the germline V gene. For the CDR3, the DNA is TGTGCCAGCAGCCTAGCGTCCGATACGCAGTATTTT. Protein: CASSLASDTQYF.

This chain links TRBV18 with TRBJ1-2, with D possibly being TRBD1 (5 bases). CDR3 length: 13 residues. The germline V gene has CDR1 KGHSH and CDR2 LQKENI. The germline V and J ends were trimmed by 0 bases and 8 bases, with 10 bases remaining between them. The CDR3 spells CASSPPGEKGYTF. DNA of the CDR3: TGTGCCAGCTCACCACCAGGGGAAAAAGGCTACACCTTC.

The chain joins TRBV12-5 to TRBJ2-7; D may be TRBD1 (6 bases). The CDR3 loop spans 15 amino acids. Germline assignment: CDR1 LGHNT and CDR2 FRNRAP. V lost 2 bases, J lost 2 bases, and 13 bases lay in between. The chain's CDR3 is CASGLKGTPAYEQYF. For the CDR3, the DNA is TGTGCTAGTGGTTTGAAGGGGACACCTGCCTACGAGCAGTACTTC.

V usage is TRBV28 and J usage is TRBJ2-7, with 9 bases that match TRBD1. Germline V gene lookup returns CDR1 MDHEN and CDR2 SYDVKM. The trim removed 5 bases at V and 3 bases at J, leaving 8 bases unmatched. The CDR3 length is 15 residues. CDR3 sequence: CASSPSGTGIYEQYF. The CDR3 nucleotides read TGTGCCAGCAGTCCTTCCGGGACAGGGATCTACGAGCAGTACTTC.